This note documents a single TCR beta chain sequence. The antigen remains unidentified. This entry is derived from a study of cytomegalovirus exposure and HLA in healthy donors. Study-level findings and limits: While the bulk of TCR sequences proved rare, some public TCRs turned up in many donors.

PCR used 60 Vbeta primers and 13 Jbeta primers. Produced via immunoSEQ multiplex PCR; TCRdb's table is partial and in-frame only. The sample lists around 120,000 clones, around three quarters occurring once. The TCR originated in a woman aged 40 to 50 in good health and CMV-seronegative. The sample comprised PBMCs.

The CDR3 region has the DNA TGTGCCAGCAGCGTAGGTTTAGCGGGGCCCTACGAGCAGTACTTC. Translated, it gives CASSVGLAGPYEQYF. This chain connects TRBV9 to TRBJ2-7; 8 bases match TRBD2. The germline V gene encodes CDR1 SGDLS and CDR2 YYNGEE. With V trimmed by 0 bases and J by 2 bases, 4 bases remained unmatched. The CDR3 spans 15 residues.